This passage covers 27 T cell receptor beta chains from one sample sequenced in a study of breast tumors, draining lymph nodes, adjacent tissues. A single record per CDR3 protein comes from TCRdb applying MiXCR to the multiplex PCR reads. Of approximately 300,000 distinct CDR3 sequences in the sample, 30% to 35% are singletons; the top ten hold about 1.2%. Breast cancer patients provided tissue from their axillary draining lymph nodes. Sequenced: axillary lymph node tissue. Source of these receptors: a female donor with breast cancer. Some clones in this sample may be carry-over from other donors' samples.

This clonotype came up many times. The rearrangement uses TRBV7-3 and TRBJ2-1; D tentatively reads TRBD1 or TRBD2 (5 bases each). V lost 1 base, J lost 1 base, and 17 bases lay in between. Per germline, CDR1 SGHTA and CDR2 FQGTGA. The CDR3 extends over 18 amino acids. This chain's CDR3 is CASSLRSWGPGSYNEQFF. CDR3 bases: TGTGCCAGCAGCTTAAGGAGTTGGGGCCCGGGGTCCTACAATGAGCAGTTCTTC. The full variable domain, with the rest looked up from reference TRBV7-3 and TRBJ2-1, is GAGVSQTPSNKVTEKGKYVELRCDPISGHTALYWYRQSLGQGPEFLIYFQGTGAADDSGLPNDRFFAVRPEGSVSTLKIQRTERGDSAVYLCASSLRSWGPGSYNEQFFGPGTRLTVL.

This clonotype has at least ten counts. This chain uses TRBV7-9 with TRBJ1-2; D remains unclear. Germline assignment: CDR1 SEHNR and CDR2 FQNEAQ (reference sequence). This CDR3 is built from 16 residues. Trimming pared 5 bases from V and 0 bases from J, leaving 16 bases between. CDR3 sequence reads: CASSARRVEANYGYTF. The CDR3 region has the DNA TGTGCCAGCAGCGCCCGGAGGGTCGAAGCTAACTATGGCTACACCTTC.

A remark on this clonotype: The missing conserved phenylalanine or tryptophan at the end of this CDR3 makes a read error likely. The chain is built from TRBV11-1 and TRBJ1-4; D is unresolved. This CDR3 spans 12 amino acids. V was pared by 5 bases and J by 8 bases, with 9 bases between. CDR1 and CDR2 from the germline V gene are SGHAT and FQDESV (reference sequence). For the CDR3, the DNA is TGTGCCAGCAGCGTCACTGGGGAAAAACTGTTTTCT. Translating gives CASSVTGEKLFS.

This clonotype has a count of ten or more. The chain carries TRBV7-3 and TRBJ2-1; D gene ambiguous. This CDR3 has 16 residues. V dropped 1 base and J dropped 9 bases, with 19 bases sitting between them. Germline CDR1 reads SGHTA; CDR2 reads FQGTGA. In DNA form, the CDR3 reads TGTGCCAGCAGCTTAAAGGGTAGGGTAGTGCGAGGTGAGCAGTTCTTC. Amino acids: CASSLKGRVVRGEQFF.

The CDR3 coding sequence is TGCGCCAGCAGCCAAGGGCCGGGACTAGCTGTCTACAATGAGCAGTTCTTC. It translates to CASSQGPGLAVYNEQFF. The V and J genes are TRBV4-1 and TRBJ2-1, with TRBD2 identical over 9 bases. Germline V CDR1 and CDR2: MGHRA, YSYEKL. CDR3 size: 17 residues. Trimming took 1 base from V and 3 from J; bases not matched to a gene: 7.

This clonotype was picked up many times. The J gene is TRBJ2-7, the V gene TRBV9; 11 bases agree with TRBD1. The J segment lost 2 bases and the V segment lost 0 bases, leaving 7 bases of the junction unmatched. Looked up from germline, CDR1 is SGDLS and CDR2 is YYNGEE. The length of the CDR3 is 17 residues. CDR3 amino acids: CASSVGTGGALTYEQYF. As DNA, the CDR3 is TGTGCCAGCAGCGTAGGGACAGGGGGCGCCTTAACCTACGAGCAGTACTTC.

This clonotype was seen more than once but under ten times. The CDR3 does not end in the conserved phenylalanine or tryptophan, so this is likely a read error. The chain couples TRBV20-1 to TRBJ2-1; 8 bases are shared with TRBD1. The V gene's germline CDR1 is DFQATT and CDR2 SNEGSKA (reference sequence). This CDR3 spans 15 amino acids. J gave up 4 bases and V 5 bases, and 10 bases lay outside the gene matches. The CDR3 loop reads CSARRDRSNYNEQFL. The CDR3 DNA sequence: TGCAGTGCTCGCCGGGACAGGTCGAATTACAATGAGCAGTTCCTC.

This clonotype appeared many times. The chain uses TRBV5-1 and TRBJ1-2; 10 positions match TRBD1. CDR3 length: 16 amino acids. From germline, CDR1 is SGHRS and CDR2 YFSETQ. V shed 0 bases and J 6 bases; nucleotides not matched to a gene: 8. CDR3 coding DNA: TGCGCCAGCAGCTTGGATAGGGGACAGGGGAATAATGGCTACACCTTC. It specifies CASSLDRGQGNNGYTF. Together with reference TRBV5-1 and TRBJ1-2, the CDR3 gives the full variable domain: KAGVTQTPRYLIKTRGQQVTLSCSPISGHRSVSWYQQTPGQGLQFLFEYFSETQRNKGNFPGRFSGRQFSNSRSEMNVSTLELGDSALYLCASSLDRGQGNNGYTFGSGTRLTVV.

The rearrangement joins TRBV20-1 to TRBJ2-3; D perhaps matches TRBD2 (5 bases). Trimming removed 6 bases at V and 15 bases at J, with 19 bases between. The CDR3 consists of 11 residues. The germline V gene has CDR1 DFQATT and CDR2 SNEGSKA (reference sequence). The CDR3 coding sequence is TGCAGTGCCCGCCACCGTGCCGGGATATATTTT. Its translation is CSARHRAGIYF.

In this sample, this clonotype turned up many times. The CDR3 loop reads CASSPRAYQETQYF. The CDR3, as DNA: TGTGCCAGCAGCCCGAGGGCGTACCAAGAGACCCAGTACTTC. This sequence joins TRBV14 and TRBJ2-5; D is possibly TRBD2 (5 bases). Germline V gene sequence: CDR1 SGHDN, CDR2 FVKESK. The CDR3 is made up of 14 amino acids. Trimming took off 4 bases at V and 0 bases at J, with 9 bases between the two ends.

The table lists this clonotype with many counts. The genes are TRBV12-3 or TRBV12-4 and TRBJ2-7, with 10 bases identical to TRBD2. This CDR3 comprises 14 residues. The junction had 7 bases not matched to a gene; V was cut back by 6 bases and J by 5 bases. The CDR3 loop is CASSLIAGGNEQYF. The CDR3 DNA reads TGTGCCAGCAGCCTAATAGCGGGAGGAAACGAGCAGTACTTC.

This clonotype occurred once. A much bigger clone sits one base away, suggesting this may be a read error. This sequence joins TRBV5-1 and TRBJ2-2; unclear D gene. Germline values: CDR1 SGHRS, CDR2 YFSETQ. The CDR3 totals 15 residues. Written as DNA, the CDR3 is TGTGCCTGCAGCTTGAGCAGTTGGGACACCGGGGAGCTGTTTTTT. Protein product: CACSLSSWDTGELFF.

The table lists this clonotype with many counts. The CDR3 nucleotides read TGTGCCAGCTTTAGGACCACAGGAGACTATGGCTACACCTTC. This encodes CASFRTTGDYGYTF. The chain is built from TRBV6-5 and TRBJ1-2, with D perhaps TRBD1 (5 bases). The length of the CDR3 is 14 residues. Trimming left V 8 bases short and J 3 bases short, with 16 bases between. Germline CDR1 reads MNHEY; CDR2 reads SVGAGI.

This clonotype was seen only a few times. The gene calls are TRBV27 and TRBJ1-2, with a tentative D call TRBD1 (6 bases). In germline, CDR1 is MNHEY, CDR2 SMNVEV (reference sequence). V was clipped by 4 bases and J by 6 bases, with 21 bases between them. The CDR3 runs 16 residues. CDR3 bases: TGTGCCAGCAGTTCCCTCCCGGCGGGGGCGCGGGATGGCTACACCTTC. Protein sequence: CASSSLPAGARDGYTF.

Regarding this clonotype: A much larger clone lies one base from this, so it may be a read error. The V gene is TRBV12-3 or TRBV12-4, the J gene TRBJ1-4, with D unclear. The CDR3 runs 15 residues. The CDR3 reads CASSPTDGNNEELFF. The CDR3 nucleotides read TGTGCCAGCAGTCCAACTGACGGAAATAATGAAGAACTGTTTTTT.

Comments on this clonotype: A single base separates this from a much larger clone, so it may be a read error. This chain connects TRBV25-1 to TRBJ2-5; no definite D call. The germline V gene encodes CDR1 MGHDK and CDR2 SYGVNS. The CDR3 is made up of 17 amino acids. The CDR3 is CASSQEPPRSLQGTQYF. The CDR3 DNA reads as TGCGCCAGCAGCCAAGAACCTCCCCGATCCCTCCAAGGGACCCAGTACTTC.

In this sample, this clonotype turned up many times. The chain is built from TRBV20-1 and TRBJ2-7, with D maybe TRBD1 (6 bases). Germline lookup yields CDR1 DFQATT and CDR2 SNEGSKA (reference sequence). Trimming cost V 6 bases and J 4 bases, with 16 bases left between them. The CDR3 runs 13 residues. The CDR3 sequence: CSADRGNSYEQYF. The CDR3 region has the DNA TGCAGTGCCGATAGGGGGAACTCTTACGAGCAGTACTTC.

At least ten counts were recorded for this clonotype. The CDR3 protein is CASEQGSGETQYF. The CDR3 DNA reads TGCGCCAGTGAACAAGGTTCGGGAGAGACCCAGTACTTC. J is TRBJ2-5 and V is TRBV5-1; D gene unclear. Germline CDR1 SGHRS, CDR2 YFSETQ. The length of the CDR3 is 13 residues. Trimming removed 8 bases at V and 4 bases at J, with 15 bases between.

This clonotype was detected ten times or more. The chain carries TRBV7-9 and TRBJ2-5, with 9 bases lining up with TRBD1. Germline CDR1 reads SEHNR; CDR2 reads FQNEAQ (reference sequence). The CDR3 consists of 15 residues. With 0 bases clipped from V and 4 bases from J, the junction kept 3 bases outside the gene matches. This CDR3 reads CASSLAGTGRETQYF. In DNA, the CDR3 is TGTGCCAGCAGCTTAGCGGGGACAGGGCGAGAGACCCAGTACTTC.

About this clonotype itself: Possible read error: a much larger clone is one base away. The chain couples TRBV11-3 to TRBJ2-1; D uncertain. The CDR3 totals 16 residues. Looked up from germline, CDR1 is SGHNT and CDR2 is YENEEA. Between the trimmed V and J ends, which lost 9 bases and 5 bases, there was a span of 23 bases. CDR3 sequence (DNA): TGTGCCAGTAGCCCCAGCCAGGTCTCCGGGCACAATGAGCAGTTCTTC. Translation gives CASSPSQVSGHNEQFF. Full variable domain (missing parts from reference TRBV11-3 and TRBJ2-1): EAGVVQSPRYKIIEKKQPVAFWCNPISGHNTLYWYLQNLGQGPELLIRYENEEAVDDSQLPKDRFSAERLKGVDSTLKIQPAELGDSAVYLCASSPSQVSGHNEQFFGPGTRLTVL.

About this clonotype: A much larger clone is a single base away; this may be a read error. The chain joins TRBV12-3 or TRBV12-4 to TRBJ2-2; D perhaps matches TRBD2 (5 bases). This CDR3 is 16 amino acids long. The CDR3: CASSLGTAQFTGELVF. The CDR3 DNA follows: TGTGCCAGCAGTTTAGGGACCGCCCAGTTCACCGGGGAGCTGGTTTTT.

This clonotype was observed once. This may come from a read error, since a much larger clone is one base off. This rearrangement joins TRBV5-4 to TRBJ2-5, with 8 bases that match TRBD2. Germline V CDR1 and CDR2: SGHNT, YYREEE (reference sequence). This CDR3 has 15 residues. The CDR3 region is CASSLPGLGQEAQYF. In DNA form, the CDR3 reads TGTGCCAGCAGCCTCCCGGGACTAGGACAAGAGGCCCAGTACTTC.

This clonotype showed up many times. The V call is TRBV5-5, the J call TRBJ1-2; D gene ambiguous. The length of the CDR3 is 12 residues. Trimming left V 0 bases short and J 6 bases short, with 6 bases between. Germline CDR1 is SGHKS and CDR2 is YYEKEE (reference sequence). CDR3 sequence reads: CASSLGSNGYTF. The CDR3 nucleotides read TGTGCCAGCAGCTTGGGCAGCAATGGCTACACCTTC.

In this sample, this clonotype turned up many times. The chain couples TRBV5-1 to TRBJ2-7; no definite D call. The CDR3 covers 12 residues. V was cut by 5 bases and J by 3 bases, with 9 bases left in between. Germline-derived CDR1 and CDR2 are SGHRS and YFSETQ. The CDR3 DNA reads TGCGCCAGCAGTTACGGCGGCTACGAGCAGTACTTC. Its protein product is CASSYGGYEQYF.

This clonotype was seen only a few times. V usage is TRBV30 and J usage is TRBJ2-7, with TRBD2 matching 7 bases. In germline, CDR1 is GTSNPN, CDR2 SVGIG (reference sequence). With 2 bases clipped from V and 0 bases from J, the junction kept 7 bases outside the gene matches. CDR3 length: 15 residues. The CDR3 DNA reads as TGTGCCTGGAGTCCCCCCACTAGCGTCTCCTACGAGCAGTACTTC. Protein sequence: CAWSPPTSVSYEQYF.

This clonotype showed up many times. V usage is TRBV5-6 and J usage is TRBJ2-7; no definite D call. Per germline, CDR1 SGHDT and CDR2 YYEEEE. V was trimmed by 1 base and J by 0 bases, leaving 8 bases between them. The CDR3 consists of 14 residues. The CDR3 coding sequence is TGTGCCAGCAGCTTGCGAACCTCCTCCTACGAGCAGTACTTC. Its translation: CASSLRTSSYEQYF.

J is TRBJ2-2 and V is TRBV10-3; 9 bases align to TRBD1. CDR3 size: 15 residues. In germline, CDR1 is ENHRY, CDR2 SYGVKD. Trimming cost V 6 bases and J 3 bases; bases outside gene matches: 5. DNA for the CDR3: TGTGCCATCAGCTCGGGACAGGGTGACACCGGGGAGCTGTTTTTT. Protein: CAISSGQGDTGELFF.